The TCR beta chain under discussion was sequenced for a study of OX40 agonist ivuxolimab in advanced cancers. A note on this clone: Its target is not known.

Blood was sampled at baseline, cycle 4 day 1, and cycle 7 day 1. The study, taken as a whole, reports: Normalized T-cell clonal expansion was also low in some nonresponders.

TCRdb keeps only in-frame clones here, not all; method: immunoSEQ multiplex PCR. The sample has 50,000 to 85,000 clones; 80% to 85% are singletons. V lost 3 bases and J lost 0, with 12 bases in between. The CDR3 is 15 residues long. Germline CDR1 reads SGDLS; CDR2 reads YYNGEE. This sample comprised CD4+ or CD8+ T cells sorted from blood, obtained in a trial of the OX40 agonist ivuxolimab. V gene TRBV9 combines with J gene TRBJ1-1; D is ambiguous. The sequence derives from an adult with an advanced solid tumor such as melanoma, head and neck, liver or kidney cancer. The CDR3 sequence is CASSGGGWVNTEAFF. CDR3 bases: TGTGCCAGCAGCGGGGGAGGTTGGGTGAACACTGAAGCTTTCTTT.